This paragraph covers one T cell receptor beta chain sequence. Trimming removed 0 bases from V and 5 bases from J, with 10 bases in between. From germline, CDR1 is LNHNV and CDR2 YYDKDF (reference sequence). This CDR3 has 15 residues. The sample originates from a study of blood T cell repertoires in COVID-19. The wider study: T cells, B-cell-depleted T cells, or PBMCs provided the cDNA or gDNA that served as material.

This study enrolled people aged about 18 to 90 from roughly 24 US geographic areas. Participants' own reports of clinical history determined their cohort assignment. Only in-frame clones appear in the TCRdb table, and some are missing; sequencing was by immunoSEQ multiplex PCR. The sample contains about 390,000 clones, just under 90% of which appear only once. The sample comprised PBMCs or T cells enriched from blood (not recorded which). The V gene is TRBV15, the J gene TRBJ1-4; possibly TRBD1 for D (5 bases). The origin of this receptor is a woman aged 50 to 60 who had recovered from COVID-19. This chain's CDR3 is CATSRDFPGNEKLFF. CDR3 nucleotide sequence: TGTGCCACCAGCAGAGATTTCCCAGGGAATGAAAAACTGTTTTTT.